This T cell receptor beta chain was recorded in a study of control samples from healthy donors and cancer patients. This clone was seen only a few times. Germline lookup yields CDR1 LGHDT and CDR2 YNNKEL (reference sequence). The CDR3 sequence is 12 residues long. V lost 6 bases, J lost 2 bases, and 6 bases lay in between. Sequencing used immunoSEQ multiplex PCR; TCRdb keeps in-frame clones, though not all of them. The sample records 150,000 to 200,000 clones, more than 90% being singletons. This chain links TRBV3-1 (or the pseudogene TRBV3-2) with TRBJ2-3; D gene unclear. This clonotype originated in a woman between 40 and 50 years old in good health. The specimen sequenced was blood. The chain's CDR3 is CASSTVTDTQYF. The DNA for the CDR3 is TGTGCCAGCAGTACGGTCACAGATACGCAGTATTTT.